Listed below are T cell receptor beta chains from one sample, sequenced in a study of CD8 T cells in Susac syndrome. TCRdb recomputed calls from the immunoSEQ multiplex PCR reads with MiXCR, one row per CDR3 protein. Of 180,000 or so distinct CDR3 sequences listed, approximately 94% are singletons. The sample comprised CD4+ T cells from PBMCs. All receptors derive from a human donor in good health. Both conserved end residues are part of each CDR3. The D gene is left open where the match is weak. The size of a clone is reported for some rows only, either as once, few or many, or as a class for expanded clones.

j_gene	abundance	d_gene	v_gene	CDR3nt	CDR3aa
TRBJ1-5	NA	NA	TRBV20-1	TGCAGTGGAACTTATAGCAATCAGCCCCAGCATTTT	CSGTYSNQPQHF
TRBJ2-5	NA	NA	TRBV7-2	TGTGCCAGCAGCTTAGAGGTGATAGGGGGCCAAGAGACCCAGTACTTC	CASSLEVIGGQETQYF
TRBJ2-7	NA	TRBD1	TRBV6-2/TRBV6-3	TGTGCCAACAAATCCCCTTTCGACAGGGCCGGAAGGAAGCAGTACTTC	CANKSPFDRAGRKQYF
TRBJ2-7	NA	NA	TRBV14	TGTGCCAGCAGCCTTTACACCTACTCCTACGAGCAGTACTTC	CASSLYTYSYEQYF
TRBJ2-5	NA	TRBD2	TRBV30	TGTGCCTGGAGTCCCTGGACTAGCGGGTACCAAGAGACCCAGTACTTC	CAWSPWTSGYQETQYF
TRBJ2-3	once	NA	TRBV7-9	TGTGCCAGCAGCTTAGTTTTCCCTAACCTTTGGGATACGCAGTATTTT	CASSLVFPNLWDTQYF
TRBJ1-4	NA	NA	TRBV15	TGTGCCACCAGCAGACAGGGGTCTTTATATGAAAAACTGTTTTTT	CATSRQGSLYEKLFF
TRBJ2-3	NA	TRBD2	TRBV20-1	TGCAGTGCGGACCCTAGCGGTTTCACAGATACGCAGTATTTT	CSADPSGFTDTQYF
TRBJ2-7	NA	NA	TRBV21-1	TGTGCCAGCAGCGCCCCGACAGGGGACGAGCAGTACTTC	CASSAPTGDEQYF
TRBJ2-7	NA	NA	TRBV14	TGTGCCAGCAGCCGAAACAGGGATGGCGAGCAGTACTTC	CASSRNRDGEQYF
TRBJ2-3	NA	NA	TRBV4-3	TGCGCCAGCAGCCAAGAGGGCGGGACCAATACGCAGTATTTT	CASSQEGGTNTQYF
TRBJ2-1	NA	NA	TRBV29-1	TGCAGCACTCAGACTAGAACTGAGCAGTTCTTC	CSTQTRTEQFF
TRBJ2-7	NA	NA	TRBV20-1	TGCAGTGCTAGAGATGGAGGTAACTCCTACGAGCAGTACTTC	CSARDGGNSYEQYF
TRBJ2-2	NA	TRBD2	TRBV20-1	TGCAGTGCTAGAGATAGGGGGCTAGCGGGAGCCGGGGAGCTGTTTTTT	CSARDRGLAGAGELFF
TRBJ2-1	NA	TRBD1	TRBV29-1	TGCAGCGCCTCGACAGGGGGCAATGAGCAGTTCTTC	CSASTGGNEQFF
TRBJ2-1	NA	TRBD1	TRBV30	TGTGCCTGGGGACAGGGGGCGGAATTCAATGAGCAGTTCTTC	CAWGQGAEFNEQFF
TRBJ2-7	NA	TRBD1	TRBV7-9	TGTGCCAGCACCCTGGGACAGGGCTACGAGCAGTACTTC	CASTLGQGYEQYF
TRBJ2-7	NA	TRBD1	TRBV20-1	TGCAGTACGGGACAGGGGGTAGAGAACTTC	CSTGQGVENF
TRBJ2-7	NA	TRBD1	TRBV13	TGTGCCAGCAGCCAAACGGGACAGGCGGTTGAGGGGGAGCAGTACTTC	CASSQTGQAVEGEQYF
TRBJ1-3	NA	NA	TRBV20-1	TGCAGTGTAAATGCCGGAAACACCATATATTTT	CSVNAGNTIYF
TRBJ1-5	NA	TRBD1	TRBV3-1	TGTGCCACCTCACAGGGGAGGAACAATCAGCCCCAGCATTTT	CATSQGRNNQPQHF
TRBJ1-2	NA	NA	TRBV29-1	TGCAGCGTCCAGCCGGGGGATTATGGCTACACCTTC	CSVQPGDYGYTF
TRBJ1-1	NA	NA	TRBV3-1	TGTGCCAGCAGCCAACAGACGGGCGGTGAAGCTTTCTTT	CASSQQTGGEAFF